Listed below are T cell receptor beta chains from one sample, sequenced in a study of control samples from healthy donors and cancer patients. Some clones are missing from TCRdb's copy, which holds only in-frame ones; the method was immunoSEQ multiplex PCR. This sample has approximately 140,000 clones; 80% to 95% occur once, and the top ten carry around 11%. The sequenced material came from blood. The source is a young man in good health. Both conserved end residues are part of each CDR3. D genes are given only for firm matches. The size field is filled for only some rows; it gives once, few, many or a size class.

cdr3_aa cdr3_nt j_call v_call cdr3_length clone_size d_call
CASSLDRANENEQFF TGTGCCAGCAGTCTTGACAGGGCCAACGAGAATGAGCAGTTCTTC TRBJ2-1 TRBV28 15 - TRBD1
CASSQFGQENFYEQYF TGCGCCAGCAGTCAATTCGGACAGGAGAATTTCTACGAGCAGTACTTC TRBJ2-7 TRBV23-1 16 - TRBD1
CASDMSSGANVLTF TGTGCCAGCGACATGAGCTCTGGGGCCAACGTCCTGACTTTC TRBJ2-6 TRBV7-2 14 - -
CAWSRLAGRDTQYF TGTGCCTGGAGTAGACTAGCGGGACGAGATACGCAGTATTTT TRBJ2-3 TRBV30 14 - TRBD2
CATSDSIGEAFF TGTGCCACCAGTGATTCAATCGGGGAAGCTTTCTTT TRBJ1-1 TRBV24-1 12 - -
CASSQDRLAGLHF TGTGCCAGCAGCCAAGATCGGCTAGCGGGGCTGCACTTC TRBJ2-7 TRBV14 13 - TRBD2
CSARVPWGYTF TGCAGTGCTAGAGTACCGTGGGGCTACACCTTC TRBJ1-2 TRBV20-1 11 - -
CASSWGDRGRETQYF TGTGCCAGCAGCTGGGGGGACAGGGGGCGAGAGACCCAGTACTTC TRBJ2-5 TRBV14 15 - TRBD1
CASSLRSLSSYEQYF TGTGCCAGCAGCTTAAGGAGTCTTAGCTCCTACGAGCAGTACTTC TRBJ2-7 TRBV7-2 15 - -
CASSQVRAEQYF TGTGCCAGCAGCCAGGTGAGAGCCGAGCAGTACTTC TRBJ2-7 TRBV5-8 12 - -
CASSQEPNGGGRGEKLFF TGCGCCAGCAGCCAAGAACCTAACGGAGGGGGTCGTGGTGAAAAACTGTTTTTT TRBJ1-4 TRBV4-1 18 - -
CASSVGPDLYNEQFF TGTGCCAGCAGCGTGGGACCGGACCTATACAATGAGCAGTTCTTC TRBJ2-1 TRBV9 15 - -
CASRGSGGKLHEQYF TGTGCCAGCAGGGGAAGCGGGGGCAAGCTACACGAGCAGTACTTC TRBJ2-7 TRBV6-5 15 - TRBD2
CASRAGGYGSPLHF TGTGCCAGCAGGGCCGGCGGGTACGGTTCACCCCTCCACTTT TRBJ1-6 TRBV27 14 - -
CAISESRYSTYNEQFF TGTGCCATCAGTGAGTCGAGGTACAGCACCTACAATGAGCAGTTCTTC TRBJ2-1 TRBV10-3 16 - -
CASSRDRDINQPQHF TGTGCCAGCAGTCGGGACCGGGACATAAATCAGCCCCAGCATTTT TRBJ1-5 TRBV28 15 - -
CATSRDLAGVADTQYF TGTGCCACCAGCAGAGATCTAGCGGGAGTAGCAGATACGCAGTATTTT TRBJ2-3 TRBV15 16 - TRBD2
CATSRDFLGHSHEQYF TGTGCCACCAGCAGAGATTTTCTAGGACATTCACACGAGCAGTACTTC TRBJ2-7 TRBV15 16 - -
CASSPRTEQSTGELFF TGCGCCAGCAGCCCACGGACAGAGCAATCCACCGGGGAGCTGTTTTTT TRBJ2-2 TRBV5-1 16 few -
CASSPPTGSGYTF TGTGCCAGCAGTCCACCGACAGGGTCCGGCTACACCTTC TRBJ1-2 TRBV28 13 - TRBD1
CASSQTAGLEQYF TGTGCCAGTTCCCAGACAGCGGGCTTGGAGCAGTACTTC TRBJ2-7 TRBV19 13 - -
CASSRTSGYTGELFF TGTGCCAGCAGTAGGACTAGCGGGTACACCGGGGAGCTGTTTTTT TRBJ2-2 TRBV28 15 - TRBD2
CAWRFRMLNTEAFF TGTGCCTGGAGGTTTAGAATGTTGAACACTGAAGCTTTCTTT TRBJ1-1 TRBV30 14 - -
CASSTGQENSPLHF TGCGCCAGCAGCACGGGACAGGAGAATTCACCCCTCCACTTT TRBJ1-6 TRBV5-1 14 - TRBD1
CASSLVSYEQYF TGTGCCAGCAGCTTAGTCTCCTACGAGCAGTACTTC TRBJ2-7 TRBV7-8 12 - -
CASRSDRGSNQPQHF TGTGCCAGCAGGTCGGACAGGGGAAGCAATCAGCCCCAGCATTTT TRBJ1-5 TRBV28 15 - TRBD1
CASSPLVRGMNEQFF TGTGCCAGCTCACCACTGGTCAGGGGTATGAATGAGCAGTTCTTC TRBJ2-1 TRBV18 15 - -
CASSSDRVLGNTEAFF TGCGCCAGCAGCTCAGACAGGGTGTTAGGAAACACTGAAGCTTTCTTT TRBJ1-1 TRBV5-1 16 - TRBD1
CASSLDAQGAYTF TGTGCCAGCAGCTTAGACGCGCAGGGCGCCTACACCTTC TRBJ1-2 TRBV7-3 13 once -
CASSPLNPGQGRREQYF TGTGCCAGCTCTCCACTCAACCCGGGACAGGGTCGCCGCGAGCAGTACTTC TRBJ2-7 TRBV18 17 - TRBD1
CATSRGNEKLFF TGTGCCACCAGCAGGGGAAATGAAAAACTGTTTTTT TRBJ1-4 TRBV15 12 once -
CASSFREGYNEQFF TGTGCCAGCAGTTTCCGGGAGGGCTACAATGAGCAGTTCTTC TRBJ2-1 TRBV5-4 14 - TRBD2
CASRSDRIGMGAFF TGTGCCAGCAGGTCGGACAGGATCGGAATGGGAGCTTTCTTT TRBJ1-1 TRBV27 14 - TRBD1
CASSFGSPYEQYF TGTGCCAGCAGCTTTGGAAGCCCCTACGAGCAGTACTTC TRBJ2-7 TRBV5-6 13 few -
CASSIRQGHYTF TGTGCCAGCAGCATAAGACAGGGCCACTACACCTTC TRBJ1-2 TRBV7-9 12 - TRBD1
CAISELSRTGVGGRTEAFF TGTGCCATCAGTGAGTTGAGTAGGACAGGGGTCGGAGGAAGAACTGAAGCTTTCTTT TRBJ1-1 TRBV10-3 19 - TRBD1
CASSPSPQGDEAFF TGTGCCAGCAGTCCCTCCCCCCAGGGGGATGAAGCTTTCTTT TRBJ1-1 TRBV27 14 - TRBD1
CSVEDWTSGSYNEQFF TGCAGCGTTGAAGATTGGACTAGCGGGAGCTACAATGAGCAGTTCTTC TRBJ2-1 TRBV29-1 16 - TRBD2
CASRNRESNEKLFF TGTGCCAGCAGAAACAGAGAATCTAATGAAAAACTGTTTTTT TRBJ1-4 TRBV7-9 14 - -